The 5 T cell receptor beta chains reported below all come from one sample, sequenced in a study of lymphopenia after photon versus proton radiotherapy. TCRdb's table, derived via immunoSEQ multiplex PCR, lists solely in-frame clones and lacks some. This table holds 75,000 to 95,000 clones, about 83% found once. The source was peripheral blood, collected from a patient treated with proton-based radiotherapy. The receptors derive from a man between 60 and 70 years old with pancreatic cancer.

V and J are TRBV18 and TRBJ2-7, with 8 bases matching TRBD2. With 8 bases clipped from V and 5 bases from J, the junction kept 8 bases outside the gene matches. Germline assignment: CDR1 KGHSH and CDR2 LQKENI. The length of the CDR3 is 13 residues. CDR3 nucleotide sequence: TGTGCCAGCACCGTCGGGGGGGCGAACGAGCAGTACTTC. Translating gives CASTVGGANEQYF.

CDR3 amino acids: CASSLGGPNEKLFF. CDR3 bases: TGTGCCAGCAGTTTAGGGGGCCCTAATGAAAAACTGTTTTTT. This rearrangement joins TRBV28 to TRBJ1-4, with D perhaps matching TRBD1 (6 bases). CDR1 MDHEN and CDR2 SYDVKM come from the germline V gene. V was pared by 2 bases and J by 3 bases, with 7 bases between. The CDR3 spans 14 residues. The full variable domain, rest sourced from reference TRBV28 and TRBJ1-4, is DVKVTQSSRYLVKRTGEKVFLECVQDMDHENMFWYRQDPGLGLRLIYFSYDVKMKEKGDIPEGYSVSREKKERFSLILESASTNQTSMYLCASSLGGPNEKLFFGSGTQLSVL.

The V and J genes are TRBV6-6 and TRBJ2-7; D possibly corresponds to TRBD1 (6 bases). The germline gives CDR1 MNHNY, CDR2 SVGAGI (reference sequence). Trimming shortened V by 6 bases and J by 6 bases, and 18 bases separated the two germline ends. The CDR3 is 14 residues long. This chain's CDR3 is CASRQDRSAREQYF. CDR3 DNA: TGTGCCAGCAGGCAAGACAGGTCTGCTCGCGAGCAGTACTTC.

V usage is TRBV10-2 and J usage is TRBJ1-6; D is possibly TRBD1 (5 bases). The V gene's germline CDR1 is WSHSY and CDR2 SAAADI. Trimming stripped 7 bases from V and 7 bases from J, with 14 bases between. This CDR3 region has 14 residues. CDR3 in DNA: TGCGCCAGCACTAAGACAGCGGGGAATTCACCCCTCCACTTT. Translation gives CASTKTAGNSPLHF.

V gene TRBV11-2 combines with J gene TRBJ2-6, with D perhaps given as TRBD1 or TRBD2 (5 bases each). The CDR3 extends over 16 amino acids. Germline V gene sequence: CDR1 SGHAT, CDR2 FQNNGV. Trimming shortened V by 3 bases and J by 0 bases, and 9 bases separated the two germline ends. Here the CDR3 reads CASSFSRGSGANVLTF. CDR3 nucleotide sequence: TGTGCCAGCAGCTTTTCGAGGGGCTCTGGGGCCAACGTCCTGACTTTC.